The 30 T cell receptor beta chains given below trace back to one sample, sequenced in a study of control samples from healthy donors and cancer patients. Assay used: immunoSEQ multiplex PCR; TCRdb lists only in-frame clones, some missing. This table holds 150,000 to 200,000 clones. Sequencing was performed on blood. These receptors all come from a woman younger than 45 in good health.

This rearrangement joins TRBV28 to TRBJ1-2; possible D gene TRBD1, 5 bases. CDR3 length: 15 residues. The ends were cut back, 2 bases at V and 6 bases at J, with 16 bases in the middle. CDR1 MDHEN and CDR2 SYDVKM come from the germline V gene. The CDR3 sequence is CASSLMRGRDDGYTF. In DNA form, the CDR3 reads TGTGCCAGCAGTTTAATGAGGGGACGGGATGATGGCTACACCTTC.

In nucleotides, the CDR3 is TGCGCCAGCAGCCCACGGGACAGGGCATTGCTCACCTTC. This gives the protein CASSPRDRALLTF. The chain carries TRBV5-1 and TRBJ1-2; 9 nucleotides match TRBD1. The junction had 11 bases not matched to a gene; V was cut back by 4 bases and J by 13 bases. Germline-derived CDR1 and CDR2 are SGHRS and YFSETQ. The CDR3 sequence is 13 residues long.

The chain is built from TRBV10-1 and TRBJ1-2, with D possibly matching TRBD1 (6 bases). V was cut by 6 bases and J by 4 bases, with 21 bases left in between. Per the germline V gene, CDR1 is WNHNN and CDR2 is SYGVQD (reference sequence). The CDR3 is made up of 16 amino acids. The CDR3 loop is CASRSSHYREAYGYTF. Written as DNA, the CDR3 is TGCGCCAGCAGGTCAAGTCACTACAGGGAAGCCTATGGCTACACCTTC.

V is TRBV6-1 and J is TRBJ2-3; 8 bases agree with TRBD2. Germline V gene lookup returns CDR1 MNHNS and CDR2 SASEGT. The J segment lost 5 bases and the V segment lost 0 bases, leaving 13 bases of the junction unmatched. The CDR3 loop spans 18 amino acids. The CDR3 region is CASSEAKVGLSGKDTQYF. CDR3 sequence (DNA): TGTGCCAGCAGTGAAGCGAAGGTCGGCCTTAGCGGGAAAGATACGCAGTATTTT.

The chain employs TRBV7-2 and TRBJ2-5, with D possibly TRBD1 on 6 matching bases. With 5 bases removed from V and 2 bases from J, the gap between germline ends came to 9 bases. In germline, CDR1 is SGHTA, CDR2 FQGNSA. CDR3 length: 13 residues. CDR3 region: CASSRGQQETQYF. CDR3 DNA: TGTGCCAGCAGCCGAGGACAGCAAGAGACCCAGTACTTC.

This chain's CDR3 is CASNLQGVSLYQETQYF. The CDR3 coding sequence is TGTGCCAGCAACCTACAGGGGGTCTCCTTGTACCAAGAGACCCAGTACTTC. J is TRBJ2-5 and V is TRBV28; 8 bases align to TRBD1. The CDR3 runs 17 residues. Germline V gene sequence: CDR1 MDHEN, CDR2 SYDVKM. V lost 7 bases, J lost 0 bases, and 13 bases stayed unmatched.

The CDR3 DNA follows: TGTGCCAGCAGCTCCCGGACAGGTAGCACAGATACGCAGTATTTT. Its protein product is CASSSRTGSTDTQYF. The chain has TRBV11-3 and TRBJ2-3; 7 positions match TRBD1. The trim removed 4 bases at V and 0 bases at J, leaving 4 bases unmatched. The germline CDR1 and CDR2 sequences are SGHNT and YENEEA. The CDR3 is 15 residues long.

The chain combines TRBV2 with TRBJ2-7; 9 positions agree with TRBD1. V was clipped by 8 bases and J by 5 bases; unmatched bases: 1. In germline, CDR1 is SNHLY, CDR2 FYNNEI. CDR3 length equals 11 residues. The CDR3 DNA reads TGTGCCAGCGGACAGGGGAACGAGCAGTACTTC. It translates to CASGQGNEQYF.

The chain couples TRBV7-9 to TRBJ1-3, with 9 bases fitting TRBD1. The J segment lost 4 bases and the V segment lost 4 bases, leaving 2 bases of the junction unmatched. Germline loops: CDR1 SEHNR, CDR2 FQNEAQ (reference sequence). The CDR3 loop spans 14 amino acids. CDR3 sequence: CASSSDRGGNTIYF. The CDR3 bases are TGTGCCAGCAGCTCGGACAGGGGAGGAAACACCATATATTTT.

V usage is TRBV29-1 and J usage is TRBJ1-1; D is unclear. Between the trimmed V and J ends, which lost 6 bases and 4 bases, there was a span of 9 bases. CDR1 is SQVTM and CDR2 is ANQGSEA in the germline V gene. The CDR3 loop spans 11 amino acids. CDR3 in amino acids: CSVQDVTEAFF. The CDR3 nucleotides read TGCAGCGTCCAGGACGTCACTGAAGCTTTCTTT. The full variable domain, its missing parts supplied by reference TRBV29-1 and TRBJ1-1, is SAVISQKPSRDICQRGTSLTIQCQVDSQVTMMFWYRQQPGQSLTLIATANQGSEATYESGFVIDKFPISRPNLTFSTLTVSNMSPEDSSIYLCSVQDVTEAFFGQGTRLTVV.

The chain carries TRBV18 and TRBJ1-5; D not certain. The V gene lost 1 base and the J gene lost 12 bases, with 13 bases spanning the gap. Germline V gene lookup returns CDR1 KGHSH and CDR2 LQKENI. The length of the CDR3 is 13 residues. CDR3 sequence (DNA): TGTGCCAGCTCACCACTAAACCAGAAGGGCCAGCATTTT. Translating it yields CASSPLNQKGQHF.

This rearrangement joins TRBV5-1 to TRBJ1-5; D unclear. The CDR3 loop spans 15 amino acids. The V gene lost 3 bases and the J gene lost 0 bases, with 10 bases spanning the gap. CDR1 is SGHRS, CDR2 YFSETQ, per germline. CDR3 residues: CASSYDGYSNQPQHF. As DNA, the CDR3 is TGCGCCAGCAGCTATGACGGTTATAGCAATCAGCCCCAGCATTTT.

The chain is built from TRBV12-3 or TRBV12-4 and TRBJ1-2; D unclear. The CDR3 totals 13 residues. With 2 bases removed from V and 4 bases from J, the gap between germline ends came to 8 bases. The CDR3 is CASSLSLIYGYTF. In DNA, the CDR3 is TGTGCCAGCAGTTTATCATTAATCTATGGCTACACCTTC.

The gene calls are TRBV18 and TRBJ2-3, with D tentatively TRBD1 (5 bases). Between the trimmed V and J ends, which lost 4 bases and 6 bases, there was a span of 14 bases. The length of the CDR3 is 14 residues. The germline gives CDR1 KGHSH, CDR2 LQKENI. The CDR3 nucleotides read TGTGCCAGCTCACGCCAAGGAAGGGGTGATACGCAGTATTTT. Its translation is CASSRQGRGDTQYF.

This rearrangement joins TRBV3-1 (or the pseudogene TRBV3-2) to TRBJ2-1; TRBD2 matches 8 bases. Germline V gene sequence: CDR1 LGHDT, CDR2 YNNKEL (reference sequence). The junction had 4 bases not matched to a gene; V was cut back by 1 base and J by 5 bases. There are 15 residues in the CDR3. The CDR3 loop reads CASSQAQRGNNEQFF. The DNA of the CDR3 is TGTGCCAGCAGCCAAGCCCAGCGGGGGAACAATGAGCAGTTCTTC.

The rearrangement joins TRBV29-1 to TRBJ2-7; perhaps TRBD2 as D (6 bases). Germline CDR1 is SQVTM and CDR2 is ANQGSEA. The CDR3 covers 14 residues. Deletions cut 6 bases from V and 3 bases from J, with 18 bases between. CDR3 sequence: CSVLGRDLGYEQYF. CDR3 coding DNA: TGCAGCGTCCTCGGACGGGACTTGGGCTACGAGCAGTACTTC.

The V and J genes are TRBV7-9 and TRBJ1-3, with unresolved D. CDR1 and CDR2 (germline): SEHNR, FQNEAQ (reference sequence). Trimming stripped 4 bases from V and 6 bases from J, with 7 bases between. The CDR3 runs 12 residues. The CDR3 protein is CASSSVANTIYF. Written as DNA, the CDR3 is TGTGCCAGCAGCTCCGTGGCAAACACCATATATTTT.

The genes are TRBV19 and TRBJ1-1, with D hard to call. The CDR3 is 14 residues long. Trimming stripped 1 base from V and 6 bases from J, with 12 bases between. CDR1 and CDR2 (germline): LNHDA, SQIVND (reference sequence). DNA for the CDR3: TGTGCCAGTAGTATAGCCAGCAAGGGCGCTGAAGCTTTCTTT. This encodes CASSIASKGAEAFF.

The chain employs TRBV24-1 and TRBJ1-4; D is perhaps TRBD1 (5 bases). Germline-derived CDR1 and CDR2 are KGHDR and SFDVKD. The V end lost 10 bases, the J end lost 6 bases, and 11 bases lay between the germline ends. The CDR3 is 12 residues long. DNA for the CDR3: TGTGCCACAGGGGAAAGGCATGAAAAACTGTTTTTT. It codes for CATGERHEKLFF.

The genes are TRBV19 and TRBJ2-3; TRBD2 matches 11 bases. This CDR3 region has 16 residues. Germline V gene lookup returns CDR1 LNHDA and CDR2 SQIVND (reference sequence). Trimming removed 4 bases from V and 4 bases from J; junction bases left unmatched: 7. CDR3 residues: CASSTRLAGFADTQYF. In DNA form, the CDR3 reads TGTGCCAGTAGTACGAGACTAGCGGGGTTTGCAGATACGCAGTATTTT.

CDR3 nucleotides: TGCGCCAGCAGCCTGGAACCGGGGAACACTGAAGCTTTCTTT. It translates to CASSLEPGNTEAFF. The J gene is TRBJ1-1, the V gene TRBV5-1; D is uncertain. Germline V gives CDR1 SGHRS, CDR2 YFSETQ. Trimming took off 4 bases at V and 1 base at J, with 11 bases between the two ends. The CDR3 consists of 14 residues.

V gene TRBV6-5 combines with J gene TRBJ1-2; D not resolved. Germline V lookup: CDR1 MNHEY, CDR2 SVGAGI. CDR3 length equals 13 residues. V shed 2 bases and J shed 5 bases, with 9 bases lying between them. This chain's CDR3 is CASSYQTEYGYTF. The CDR3 nucleotides read TGTGCCAGCAGTTACCAGACCGAATATGGCTACACCTTC.

The chain joins TRBV11-2 to TRBJ1-6; 7 bases line up with TRBD1. Germline CDR1 and CDR2: SGHAT and FQNNGV. The CDR3 totals 15 residues. The junction had 5 bases not matched to a gene; V was cut back by 7 bases and J by 2 bases. In nucleotides, the CDR3 is TGTGCCAGCAAGCCACAGGGGACCTATAATTCACCCCTCCACTTT. Amino acid sequence: CASKPQGTYNSPLHF.

V usage is TRBV5-8 and J usage is TRBJ1-2; 7 bases align to TRBD1. The CDR3 length is 13 residues. The germline gives CDR1 SGHTS, CDR2 YDEGEE. The J segment lost 6 bases and the V segment lost 6 bases, leaving 8 bases of the junction unmatched. The CDR3 loop reads CASTFRQGDGYTF. CDR3 coding DNA: TGTGCCAGCACCTTTCGACAGGGAGATGGCTACACCTTC.

CDR3 DNA: TGTGCCAGCAATTCAGGGGCTGGGTTGAGGCATGGCTACACCTTC. This sequence encodes CASNSGAGLRHGYTF. The chain employs TRBV28 and TRBJ1-2; maybe TRBD1 (6 bases). Germline CDR1 MDHEN, CDR2 SYDVKM. Deletions cut 7 bases from V and 6 bases from J, with 21 bases between. This CDR3 has 15 residues.

The chain joins TRBV18 to TRBJ1-5; D might be TRBD1 (5 bases). The CDR3 is 15 amino acids. Per the germline V gene, CDR1 is KGHSH and CDR2 is LQKENI. V shed 6 bases and J shed 6 bases, with 18 bases lying between them. DNA of the CDR3: TGTGCCAGCTCTCTAGGGAGGGGAGTTGGTCAGCCCCAGCATTTT. Protein product: CASSLGRGVGQPQHF.

The CDR3 loop reads CASSLTGIGSDTQYF. The CDR3 DNA reads TGTGCCAGCAGCTTGACAGGGATTGGGTCAGATACGCAGTATTTT. The rearrangement links TRBV7-8 to TRBJ2-3, with 7 bases matching TRBD1. Germline V gives CDR1 SGHVS, CDR2 FQNEAQ. V trimming: 3 bases; J trimming: 4 bases; junction bases outside the gene matches: 7. The CDR3 runs 15 residues. The full variable domain, with the rest looked up from reference TRBV7-8 and TRBJ2-3, is GAGVSQSPRYKVAKRGQDVALRCDPISGHVSLFWYQQALGQGPEFLTYFQNEAQLDKSGLPSDRFFAERPEGSVSTLKIQRTQQEDSAVYLCASSLTGIGSDTQYFGPGTRLTVL.

The chain is built from TRBV5-1 and TRBJ2-6, with TRBD1 matching 7 bases. CDR3 length equals 18 residues. Germline V gene data show CDR1 as SGHRS and CDR2 as YFSETQ. V lost 5 bases and J lost 2; bases outside the gene matches: 13. CDR3 in amino acids: CASSGTVLSPTGANVLTF. CDR3 DNA sequence: TGCGCCAGCAGTGGGACAGTTTTGTCACCTACTGGGGCCAACGTCCTGACTTTC. Filled out from reference TRBV5-1 and TRBJ2-6, the complete variable domain reads KAGVTQTPRYLIKTRGQQVTLSCSPISGHRSVSWYQQTPGQGLQFLFEYFSETQRNKGNFPGRFSGRQFSNSRSEMNVSTLELGDSALYLCASSGTVLSPTGANVLTFGAGSRLTVL.

The chain is built from TRBV19 and TRBJ1-5, with a tentative D call TRBD1 (5 bases). This CDR3 contains 15 residues. Per the germline V gene, CDR1 is LNHDA and CDR2 is SQIVND (reference sequence). Trimming took off 3 bases at V and 5 bases at J, with 14 bases between the two ends. The CDR3, as DNA: TGTGCCAGTAGTATCATCGGGGGGGTCTATCAGCCCCAGCATTTT. This sequence encodes CASSIIGGVYQPQHF.

V and J are TRBV7-2 and TRBJ2-7; 10 bases are a match to TRBD1. Germline V CDR1 and CDR2: SGHTA, FQGNSA. The J segment lost 7 bases and the V segment lost 6 bases, leaving 9 bases of the junction unmatched. CDR3 length: 14 residues. CDR3: CASSRDRGIWEQYF. The DNA for the CDR3 is TGTGCCAGCAGTAGGGACAGGGGCATCTGGGAGCAGTACTTC.